This T cell receptor beta chain emerged from a study of control samples from healthy donors and cancer patients. The table lists this clone with a count of one. The table came from immunoSEQ multiplex PCR; TCRdb's copy has only in-frame clones and leaves some out. The sample contains about 110,000 clones, roughly nine tenths of which appear only once. The TCR was taken from a human donor in good health. The donor label of this sample is uncertain. Sequenced sample: blood.

CDR3 DNA sequence: TGCGCCAGCAGTGATCCCCCGGGGGGTGAGGCTTTCTTT. It yields the protein CASSDPPGGEAFF. The chain employs TRBV10-1 and TRBJ1-1, with a weak D call TRBD1 (5 bases). This CDR3 has 13 residues. The V end lost 3 bases, the J end lost 11 bases, and 16 bases lay between the germline ends. The germline CDR1 and CDR2 sequences are WNHNN and SYGVQD (reference sequence).